This T cell receptor (beta chain) was recorded in a study of T-cell reconstitution after alpha-beta-depleted transplantation in children. This clonotype was seen many times. During its preparation, the TCRbeta library received unique molecular identifiers. Each CDR3 protein gets one entry after TCRdb re-called the PCR reads with MiXCR. The sample lists some 300,000 distinct CDR3 sequences, around 10% seen once, with 2% to 3% in the top ten. The sequencing here drew on PBMCs from the stem cell graft donor, taken from the stem cell graft. The sequence was collected from a human donor who donated a stem cell graft to a child with acute lymphoblastic leukemia.

In DNA form, the CDR3 reads TGTGCCAGCAGCACCACTCCCGGGACAGAATACATGAACACTGAAGCTTTCTTT. It specifies CASSTTPGTEYMNTEAFF. The V and J genes are TRBV7-9 and TRBJ1-1, with 7 bases lining up with TRBD1. CDR1 is SEHNR and CDR2 is FQNEAQ in the germline V gene (reference sequence). The CDR3 covers 18 residues. Unmatched junction bases numbered 15, after V lost 5 bases and J lost 0 bases. Full variable domain (rest looked up from reference TRBV7-9 and TRBJ1-1): DTGVSQNPRHKITKRGQNVTFRCDPISEHNRLYWYRQTLGQGPEFLTYFQNEAQLEKSRLLSDRFSAERPKGSFSTLEIQRTEQGDSAMYLCASSTTPGTEYMNTEAFFGQGTRLTVV.